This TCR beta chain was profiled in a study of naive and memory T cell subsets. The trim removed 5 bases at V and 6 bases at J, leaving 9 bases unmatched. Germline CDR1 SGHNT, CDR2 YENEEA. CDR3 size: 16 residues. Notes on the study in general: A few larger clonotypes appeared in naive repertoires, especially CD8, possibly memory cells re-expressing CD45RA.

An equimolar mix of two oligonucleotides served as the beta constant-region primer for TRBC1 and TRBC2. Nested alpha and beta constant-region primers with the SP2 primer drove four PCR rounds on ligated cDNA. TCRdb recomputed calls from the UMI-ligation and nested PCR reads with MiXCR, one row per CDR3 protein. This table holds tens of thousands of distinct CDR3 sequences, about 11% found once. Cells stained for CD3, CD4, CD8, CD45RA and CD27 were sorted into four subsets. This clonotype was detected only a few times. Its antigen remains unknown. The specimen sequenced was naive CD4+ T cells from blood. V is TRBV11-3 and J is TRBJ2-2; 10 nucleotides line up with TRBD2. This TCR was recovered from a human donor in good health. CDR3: CASSPRELAGAGELFF. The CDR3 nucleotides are TGTGCCAGCAGCCCAAGGGAGCTAGCGGGAGCCGGGGAGCTGTTTTTT.